The next 27 T cell receptor beta chains were all read from a single sample in a study of graft-versus-host responses after intestinal transplantation. Which antigens these TCRs recognize remains unknown. TCRdb keeps only in-frame clones here, not all; method: immunoSEQ multiplex PCR. In the table there are about 51,000 clones, approximately 95% of which are singletons. The source material was unstimulated CD8+ T cells sorted from spleen or lymph node cells, sampled before transplant. The receptor set was obtained from a human donor who was the organ donor for an intestinal transplant.

The V and J genes are TRBV6-6 and TRBJ1-1, with 7 bases aligning to TRBD1. The CDR3 spans 14 residues. With V trimmed by 7 bases and J by 5 bases, 10 bases remained unmatched. Per germline, CDR1 MNHNY and CDR2 SVGAGI (reference sequence). The CDR3, as DNA: TGTGCCAGCACCCTCTACCCACAGGGGACTGAAGCTTTCTTT. Its translation is CASTLYPQGTEAFF.

The CDR3 loop is CARSPNRDRGLDQPQHF. Here the CDR3 DNA reads TGTGCCAGAAGCCCCAACCGTGACAGGGGGCTCGATCAGCCCCAGCATTTT. The chain joins TRBV5-3 to TRBJ1-5; 10 bases map to TRBD1. TRBV5-3 is flagged as an ORF with uncertain function. This CDR3 contains 17 residues. V was clipped by 4 bases and J by 5 bases; unmatched bases: 12.

The V call is TRBV7-6, the J call TRBJ1-4; no clear D gene. V was cut by 3 bases and J by 11 bases, with 13 bases left in between. Germline V gene data show CDR1 as SGHVS and CDR2 as FNYEAQ. There are 13 residues in the CDR3. The DNA for the CDR3 is TGTGCCAGCAGCTTGGGGAAGCTGGGGAAACTGTTTTTT. Its translation is CASSLGKLGKLFF.

J is TRBJ1-2 and V is TRBV28, with 9 bases matching TRBD1. The V gene's germline CDR1 is MDHEN and CDR2 SYDVKM. V was clipped by 5 bases and J by 6 bases; unmatched bases: 7. The CDR3 spans 14 residues. The CDR3 DNA sequence: TGTGCCAGCAGTCGGGACAGGGTAGGAGATGGCTACACCTTC. It codes for CASSRDRVGDGYTF.

V and J are TRBV7-9 and TRBJ1-4; D not resolved. Trimming pared 0 bases from V and 7 bases from J, leaving 3 bases between. The germline V gene has CDR1 SEHNR and CDR2 FQNEAQ (reference sequence). There are 12 residues in the CDR3. The CDR3 DNA reads TGTGCCAGCAGCTTAGCTCCTGAAAAACTGTTTTTT. It encodes CASSLAPEKLFF.

A single count supports this clone. The J gene is TRBJ1-6, the V gene TRBV27; D gene uncertain. V was cut by 5 bases and J by 8 bases, with 10 bases left in between. CDR1 and CDR2 from the germline V gene are MNHEY and SMNVEV (reference sequence). The CDR3 length is 13 residues. CDR3 region: CASSVYGYSPLHF. In DNA form, the CDR3 reads TGTGCCAGCAGTGTATATGGGTATTCACCCCTCCACTTT.

This rearrangement joins TRBV5-6 to TRBJ2-5; D gene ambiguous. The germline V gene encodes CDR1 SGHDT and CDR2 YYEEEE. The CDR3 length is 13 residues. Trimming pared 4 bases from V and 1 base from J, leaving 8 bases between. The CDR3 loop is CASSLRVQETQYF. The CDR3 bases are TGTGCCAGCAGCCTAAGGGTCCAAGAGACCCAGTACTTC.

This chain joins TRBV7-3 and TRBJ1-6; D gene ambiguous. Germline V lookup: CDR1 SGHTA, CDR2 FQGTGA. The V gene lost 6 bases and the J gene lost 0 bases, with 9 bases spanning the gap. CDR3 length: 15 amino acids. The CDR3 region has the DNA TGTGCCAGCAGGGAAGGGAGCTCCTATAATTCACCCCTCCACTTT. Translated, it gives CASREGSSYNSPLHF. Full variable domain (rest looked up from reference TRBV7-3 and TRBJ1-6): GAGVSQTPSNKVTEKGKYVELRCDPISGHTALYWYRQSLGQGPEFLIYFQGTGAADDSGLPNDRFFAVRPEGSVSTLKIQRTERGDSAVYLCASREGSSYNSPLHFGNGTRLTVT.

V usage is TRBV4-3 and J usage is TRBJ2-4; possibly TRBD1 or TRBD2 for D (5 bases each). The CDR3 is 12 residues long. Germline CDR1 reads LGHNA; CDR2 reads YSLEER. Trimming took off 4 bases at V and 6 bases at J, with 7 bases between the two ends. This CDR3 reads CASSLGGNIQYF. Written as DNA, the CDR3 is TGCGCCAGCAGCCTTGGGGGAAACATTCAGTACTTC.

The gene calls are TRBV27 and TRBJ1-1; 7 nucleotides agree with TRBD1. J gave up 1 base and V 2 bases, and 4 bases lay outside the gene matches. Germline-derived CDR1 and CDR2 are MNHEY and SMNVEV (reference sequence). This CDR3 spans 15 amino acids. CDR3 loop: CASSLQGESNTEAFF. In DNA, the CDR3 is TGTGCCAGCAGTTTACAGGGGGAATCGAACACTGAAGCTTTCTTT.

The chain combines TRBV29-1 with TRBJ2-7, with TRBD1 as a possible D gene (5 bases). This CDR3 has 12 amino acids. V was clipped by 5 bases and J by 6 bases, with 14 bases between them. Germline CDR1 and CDR2: SQVTM and ANQGSEA. CDR3 coding DNA: TGCAGCGTTTGCTTTAGGGGTCCCGAGCAGTACTTC. Residues: CSVCFRGPEQYF.

The CDR3 loop is CASTLGAGVYYGYTF. The CDR3 DNA is TGTGCCAGCACCCTCGGGGCAGGGGTCTACTATGGCTACACCTTC. This chain joins TRBV2 and TRBJ1-2, with D possibly being TRBD1 (6 bases). CDR1 is SNHLY and CDR2 is FYNNEI in the germline V gene. The V end lost 7 bases, the J end lost 3 bases, and 18 bases lay between the germline ends. This CDR3 has 15 residues.

V and J are TRBV9 and TRBJ2-1; maybe TRBD2 (6 bases). The CDR3 runs to 14 residues. The germline V gene has CDR1 SGDLS and CDR2 YYNGEE. Trimming stripped 2 bases from V and 5 bases from J, with 11 bases between. CDR3 in amino acids: CASSVAGYNNEQFF. The CDR3 DNA sequence: TGTGCCAGCAGCGTTGCGGGGTACAACAATGAGCAGTTCTTC.

This chain joins TRBV19 and TRBJ1-2, with D maybe TRBD1 (5 bases). Germline lookup yields CDR1 LNHDA and CDR2 SQIVND (reference sequence). V shed 9 bases and J shed 1 base, with 15 bases lying between them. This CDR3 spans 14 amino acids. The CDR3 reads CASTPGQINYGYTF. The CDR3 coding sequence is TGTGCCAGCACACCGGGGCAAATTAACTATGGCTACACCTTC.

The V call is TRBV6-5, the J call TRBJ1-3; D not certain. There are 13 residues in the CDR3. V was cut by 4 bases and J by 0 bases, with 4 bases left in between. The germline CDR1 and CDR2 sequences are MNHEY and SVGAGI. CDR3 amino acids: CASSSGSGNTIYF. The CDR3 DNA follows: TGTGCCAGCAGTTCAGGCTCTGGAAACACCATATATTTT.

The V and J genes are TRBV30 and TRBJ2-1; maybe TRBD1 (6 bases). Germline CDR1 is GTSNPN and CDR2 is SVGIG (reference sequence). V was trimmed by 5 bases and J by 9 bases, leaving 17 bases between them. The CDR3 has 13 amino acids. The CDR3 DNA follows: TGTGCCTGGGCACTCCAGGGGTATGGTGAGCAGTTCTTC. This codes for CAWALQGYGEQFF.

This clone occurred once. This chain links TRBV28 with TRBJ1-1; maybe TRBD1 (5 bases). The germline V gene encodes CDR1 MDHEN and CDR2 SYDVKM. V was cut by 3 bases and J by 4 bases, with 15 bases left in between. The CDR3 spans 15 residues. The CDR3 DNA follows: TGTGCCAGCAGTTTTAGTCAGGGTTGGGGCACTGAAGCTTTCTTT. It specifies CASSFSQGWGTEAFF.

The count of this clone is one. The chain is built from TRBV19 and TRBJ1-1; D call uncertain. The CDR3 spans 13 residues. CDR1 is LNHDA, CDR2 SQIVND, per germline (reference sequence). The V end lost 6 bases, the J end lost 4 bases, and 12 bases lay between the germline ends. CDR3: CASSPSSGTEAFF. In DNA form, the CDR3 reads TGTGCCAGTAGCCCTTCCTCGGGCACTGAAGCTTTCTTT.

The rearrangement joins TRBV4-1 to TRBJ2-1, with D hard to call. V shed 1 base and J shed 4 bases, with 14 bases lying between them. The CDR3 is made up of 16 amino acids. Germline V gene sequence: CDR1 MGHRA, CDR2 YSYEKL. CDR3 bases: TGCGCCAGCAGCCAAGGCGTCGAGGCCCAATACAATGAGCAGTTCTTC. Amino acid sequence: CASSQGVEAQYNEQFF.

The genes are TRBV7-6 and TRBJ1-6; 8 bases are shared with TRBD1. V lost 1 base to trimming and J lost 10 bases; unmatched junction nucleotides: 9. Germline lookup yields CDR1 SGHVS and CDR2 FNYEAQ. This CDR3 is 16 amino acids long. The DNA for the CDR3 is TGTGCCAGCAGCTTAGGCCCAGGGGGCGGTGGATCACCCCTCCACTTT. This encodes CASSLGPGGGGSPLHF. Complete variable domain (other parts from reference TRBV7-6 and TRBJ1-6): GAGVSQSPRYKVTKRGQDVALRCDPISGHVSLYWYRQALGQGPEFLTYFNYEAQQDKSGLPNDRFSAERPEGSISTLTIQRTEQRDSAMYRCASSLGPGGGGSPLHFGNGTRLTVT.

The chain links TRBV4-1 to TRBJ2-7, with D unresolved. CDR1 and CDR2 from the germline V gene are MGHRA and YSYEKL. V lost 1 base and J lost 2, with 15 bases in between. This CDR3 contains 16 residues. CDR3 loop: CASSQAPPGLAYEQYF. CDR3 sequence (DNA): TGCGCCAGCAGCCAAGCCCCCCCGGGCCTAGCCTACGAGCAGTACTTC.

As for this clone: Distinct nucleotide sequences in the sample also encode this CDR3. The chain carries TRBV9 and TRBJ2-7; the match to TRBD1 covers 8 bases. The CDR3 sequence is 15 residues long. The germline CDR1 and CDR2 sequences are SGDLS and YYNGEE. V trimming: 3 bases; J trimming: 0 bases; junction bases outside the gene matches: 5. CDR3: CASSARTGISYEQYF. The DNA for the CDR3 is TGTGCCAGCAGCGCCCGGACAGGGATCTCCTACGAGCAGTACTTC.

About this clone: At the DNA level, this CDR3 is encoded by other sequences in the same sample as well. V is TRBV4-1 and J is TRBJ2-7; TRBD1 aligns across 10 bases. Per the germline V gene, CDR1 is MGHRA and CDR2 is YSYEKL. This CDR3 is 14 amino acids long. Trimming removed 3 bases from V and 1 base from J; junction bases left unmatched: 0. CDR3 region: CASSQGQGSYEQYF. The CDR3 DNA reads as TGCGCCAGCAGCCAGGGACAGGGGTCCTACGAGCAGTACTTC.

V is TRBV4-1 and J is TRBJ2-2; 9 bases map to TRBD1. This CDR3 region has 16 residues. After removal of 2 bases from V and 3 bases from J, the junction contained 4 bases not matched to a gene. Germline V gives CDR1 MGHRA, CDR2 YSYEKL. CDR3 region: CASSQMGQGYTGELFF. As DNA, the CDR3 is TGCGCCAGCAGCCAAATGGGACAGGGATACACCGGGGAGCTGTTTTTT.

The chain is built from TRBV30 and TRBJ1-4, with 7 positions matching TRBD1. V lost 5 bases to trimming and J lost 8 bases; unmatched junction nucleotides: 8. The CDR3 runs 13 residues. In germline, CDR1 is GTSNPN, CDR2 SVGIG (reference sequence). CDR3 bases: TGTGCCTGGGACCACAGGGGACAGGAAAAACTGTTTTTT. It specifies CAWDHRGQEKLFF.

V is TRBV4-2 and J is TRBJ2-7; D uncertain. CDR1 and CDR2 (germline): LGHNA, YNFKEQ. The V and J ends lost 1 base and 4 bases respectively, with 11 bases between them. The CDR3 consists of 14 residues. This CDR3 reads CASSQVVEIYEQYF. CDR3 sequence (DNA): TGTGCCAGCAGCCAAGTCGTCGAGATTTACGAGCAGTACTTC.

The DNA of the CDR3 is TGTGCCAGCAGCTTATCCTACAATGAGCAGTTCTTC. It specifies CASSLSYNEQFF. The chain combines TRBV7-6 with TRBJ2-1; D remains unclear. V was shortened by 2 bases and J by 1 base, with 0 bases between the two germline ends. The CDR3 has 12 residues. Germline CDR1 is SGHVS and CDR2 is FNYEAQ.